What follows are 13 T cell receptor beta chains derived from one specimen sequenced in a study of neoadjuvant anti-PD-1 for oral cavity cancer. Clones were read by immunoSEQ multiplex PCR, and TCRdb kept only the in-frame ones, dropping some. The repertoire holds around 34,000 clones, with around 87% as singletons. Sequences were derived from PBMCs, sampled before nivolumab (anti-PD-1) treatment. The receptors were sampled from a person aged 35-79 years with oral cavity squamous cell carcinoma.

This chain uses TRBV7-9 with TRBJ1-5; no clear D. CDR3 length: 13 amino acids. Trimming removed 1 base from V and 6 bases from J, with 7 bases in between. From germline, CDR1 is SEHNR and CDR2 FQNEAQ (reference sequence). The CDR3 coding sequence is TGTGCCAGCAGCTTAGAGGGAGGTCAGCCCCAGCATTTT. Amino acids: CASSLEGGQPQHF.

The V gene is TRBV4-1, the J gene TRBJ1-2; D uncertain. Germline assignment: CDR1 MGHRA and CDR2 YSYEKL. V was pared by 2 bases and J by 8 bases, with 18 bases between. CDR3 length: 15 residues. This CDR3 is CASSQNPQRARGYTF. In DNA form, the CDR3 reads TGCGCCAGCAGCCAAAACCCGCAGAGAGCTAGGGGCTACACCTTC.

V is TRBV10-3 and J is TRBJ2-2, with a possible D match to TRBD1 (5 bases). The V end lost 4 bases, the J end lost 4 bases, and 19 bases lay between the germline ends. Germline loops: CDR1 ENHRY, CDR2 SYGVKD. The CDR3 is made up of 17 amino acids. The CDR3 region has the DNA TGTGCCATCAGTGGGGCGACCAACACAGGAGCCACCGGGGAGCTGTTTTTT. This encodes CAISGATNTGATGELFF.

The V call is TRBV5-1, the J call TRBJ1-1; the match to TRBD1 covers 8 bases. Germline V gives CDR1 SGHRS, CDR2 YFSETQ. Trimming took 4 bases from V and 6 from J; bases not matched to a gene: 5. This CDR3 has 13 amino acids. The CDR3 loop is CASSLGTGPEAFF. CDR3 bases: TGCGCCAGCAGCCTTGGGACAGGCCCTGAAGCTTTCTTT. Filled out from reference TRBV5-1 and TRBJ1-1, the complete variable domain reads KAGVTQTPRYLIKTRGQQVTLSCSPISGHRSVSWYQQTPGQGLQFLFEYFSETQRNKGNFPGRFSGRQFSNSRSEMNVSTLELGDSALYLCASSLGTGPEAFFGQGTRLTVV.

The rearrangement uses TRBV28 and TRBJ1-2, with 7 nucleotides matching TRBD1. Per germline, CDR1 MDHEN and CDR2 SYDVKM. J gave up 2 bases and V 4 bases, and 4 bases lay outside the gene matches. There are 14 residues in the CDR3. DNA for the CDR3: TGTGCCAGCAGTTGGGGACAGACGAACTATGGCTACACCTTC. Protein: CASSWGQTNYGYTF.

The table lists this clone with a count of one. The CDR3 DNA reads as TGTGCCAGCAGCTTAATGATGGTGGCTGAAGCTTTCTTT. Translating gives CASSLMMVAEAFF. The chain has TRBV11-2 and TRBJ1-1; D unresolved. The CDR3 runs 13 residues. Trimming took 2 bases from V and 6 from J, leaving 10 bases between them. Germline V gives CDR1 SGHAT, CDR2 FQNNGV.

This chain uses TRBV19 with TRBJ2-1; D is uncertain. Germline values: CDR1 LNHDA, CDR2 SQIVND (reference sequence). The CDR3 is 13 residues long. V dropped 3 bases and J dropped 7 bases, with 10 bases sitting between them. The chain's CDR3 is CASSIMGLNEQFF. CDR3 DNA: TGTGCCAGTAGTATCATGGGTTTGAATGAGCAGTTCTTC.

This chain links TRBV29-1 with TRBJ1-3; D uncertain. Deletions cut 3 bases from V and 4 bases from J, with 7 bases between. The germline V gene encodes CDR1 SQVTM and CDR2 ANQGSEA. This CDR3 is built from 12 residues. The CDR3 protein is CSVEGLGNTIYF. CDR3 sequence (DNA): TGCAGCGTTGAGGGTTTAGGAAACACCATATATTTT.

The rearrangement links TRBV30 to TRBJ2-7; D might be TRBD1 (5 bases). The CDR3 consists of 13 residues. Trimming removed 7 bases from V and 4 bases from J, with 17 bases in between. CDR1 and CDR2 from the germline V gene are GTSNPN and SVGIG (reference sequence). In DNA form, the CDR3 reads TGTGCCTCATCACAGGTAGTTTCATACGAGCAGTACTTC. This gives the protein CASSQVVSYEQYF.

V gene TRBV7-2 combines with J gene TRBJ1-1; TRBD1 matches at 7 bases. The germline gives CDR1 SGHTA, CDR2 FQGNSA. The V segment lost 1 base and the J segment 0 bases; nucleotides outside the gene matches: 5. This CDR3 is built from 16 residues. The CDR3 DNA is TGTGCCAGCAGCTTAGGTCAGGGGGTCTTGAACACTGAAGCTTTCTTT. It yields the protein CASSLGQGVLNTEAFF.

This clone occurred a few times. This chain joins TRBV6-5 and TRBJ1-1; D uncertain. This CDR3 spans 12 amino acids. V was clipped by 7 bases and J by 1 base, with 7 bases between them. Germline-derived CDR1 and CDR2 are MNHEY and SVGAGI. The DNA of the CDR3 is TGTGCCAGCACAACGGAGAACACTGAAGCTTTCTTT. Amino acid sequence: CASTTENTEAFF.

This clone showed up just a few times. The genes are TRBV7-2 and TRBJ2-7; 9 nucleotides match TRBD1. The V and J ends lost 1 base and 4 bases, in that order; junction bases with no gene match: 5. Germline values: CDR1 SGHTA, CDR2 FQGNSA. There are 15 residues in the CDR3. The CDR3 protein is CASSLVTGGKYEQYF. The CDR3, as DNA: TGTGCCAGCAGCTTAGTAACAGGGGGCAAGTACGAGCAGTACTTC.

This clone came up once. The chain uses TRBV7-2 and TRBJ1-5; tentatively, D is TRBD1 (5 bases). Germline CDR1 SGHTA, CDR2 FQGNSA. Trimming removed 1 base from V and 8 bases from J, with 6 bases in between. This CDR3 has 12 residues. The CDR3 sequence: CASSLDRKPQHF. The CDR3 bases are TGTGCCAGCAGCTTAGACAGGAAGCCCCAGCATTTT. The variable domain in full, with the rest retrieved from reference TRBV7-2 and TRBJ1-5, is GAGVSQSPSNKVTEKGKDVELRCDPISGHTALYWYRQSLGQGLEFLIYFQGNSAPDKSGLPSDRFSAERTGGSVSTLTIQRTQQEDSAVYLCASSLDRKPQHFGDGTRLSIL.